This TCR beta chain was sequenced for a study of cytomegalovirus exposure and HLA in healthy donors. The CDR3 spans 15 residues. The V gene's germline CDR1 is SGDLS and CDR2 YYNGEE. The germline V and J ends were trimmed by 1 base and 5 bases, with 12 bases remaining between them. A remark on this clone: What it binds is not known.

Study-wide findings and caveats: It was in a later analysis that TCR association rates were seen to vary by HLA locus, highest for DRB1 and lowest for HLA-C. Confirmation was obtained in vitro that three CMV-associated chains are specific for CMV antigens. The authors enumerated 164 TCR beta chains as linked to cytomegalovirus.

The PCR used 60 Vbeta and 13 Jbeta primers. This table comes from immunoSEQ multiplex PCR, and its TCRdb copy is limited to in-frame clones, with some not included. The sample holds over 150,000 clones; more than 80% are singletons and the top ten take around 4.9%. The chain employs TRBV9 and TRBJ1-4; D uncertain. The TCR sequence derives from a man younger than 30 in good health and CMV-seronegative. The specimen was PBMCs. The CDR3 DNA sequence: TGTGCCAGCAGCGTAAGAGGGCTTCCCAATGAAAAACTGTTTTTT. This codes for CASSVRGLPNEKLFF.